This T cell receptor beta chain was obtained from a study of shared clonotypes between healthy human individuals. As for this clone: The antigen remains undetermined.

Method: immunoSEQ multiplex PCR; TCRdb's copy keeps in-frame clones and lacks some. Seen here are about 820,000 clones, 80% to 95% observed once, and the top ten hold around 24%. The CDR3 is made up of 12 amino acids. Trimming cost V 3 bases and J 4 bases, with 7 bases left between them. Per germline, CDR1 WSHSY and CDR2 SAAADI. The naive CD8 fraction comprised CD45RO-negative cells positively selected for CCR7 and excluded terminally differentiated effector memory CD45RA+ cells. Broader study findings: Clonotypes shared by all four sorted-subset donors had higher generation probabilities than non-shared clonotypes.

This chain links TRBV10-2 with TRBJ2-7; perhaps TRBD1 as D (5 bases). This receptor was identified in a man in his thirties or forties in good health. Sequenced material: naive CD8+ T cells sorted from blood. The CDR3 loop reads CASSEGVYEQYF. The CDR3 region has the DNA TGCGCCAGCAGTGAAGGGGTTTACGAGCAGTACTTC.